These T cell receptor beta chains were read from a single sample in a study of T cells in Graves' hyperthyroidism and ophthalmopathy. TCRdb re-analysed the multiplex PCR reads in MiXCR, keeping a single row per CDR3 protein. The sample includes a few hundred thousand distinct CDR3 sequences, about 16% of them seen just once. The specimen sequenced was blood. The receptors derive from a woman aged 55 to 70 with Graves' ophthalmopathy. Both conserved end residues are part of each CDR3. D genes are given only for firm matches. Some rows have no size entry. The others give once, few or many, or a class for an expanded clone.

v_gene	d_gene	abundance	j_gene	CDR3aa	CDR3nt
TRBV5-1	.	many	TRBJ1-2	CASSFSAGESGYTF	TGCGCCAGCAGCTTTTCGGCAGGGGAGAGTGGCTACACCTTC
TRBV5-8	.	few	TRBJ1-3	CASSLRAGPGNTIYF	TGTGCCAGCAGCTTGCGGGCTGGGCCTGGAAACACCATATATTTT
TRBV27	.	many	TRBJ1-1	CASSFGAGRTNTEAFF	TGTGCCAGCAGTTTCGGTGCGGGACGAACGAACACTGAAGCTTTCTTT
TRBV5-4	TRBD2	.	TRBJ2-5	CASSFQGGPSETQYF	TGTGCCAGCAGCTTCCAGGGAGGGCCCTCAGAGACCCAGTACTTC
TRBV6-1	TRBD1	few	TRBJ1-5	CASRGQGAPQPQHF	TGTGCCAGCAGGGGACAGGGGGCCCCTCAGCCCCAGCATTTT
TRBV7-9	TRBD2	many	TRBJ2-5	CASSSQSPGTTQETQYF	TGTGCCAGCAGCTCACAGAGTCCCGGGACTACGCAAGAGACCCAGTACTTC
TRBV29-1	.	few	TRBJ2-1	CSAERPSLGGGGNEQFF	TGCAGCGCTGAACGCCCGAGCCTTGGGGGAGGTGGCAATGAGCAGTTCTTC
TRBV28	TRBD2	many	TRBJ2-3	CASTGLAGGVGDTQYF	TGTGCCAGCACAGGACTAGCGGGCGGGGTAGGGGATACGCAGTATTTT
TRBV28	TRBD2	many	TRBJ2-7	CASSLGLAGTYEQYF	TGTGCCAGCAGCTTAGGACTAGCTGGGACCTACGAGCAGTACTTC
TRBV2	.	few	TRBJ1-1	CASIHQNTEAFF	TGTGCCAGCATACACCAGAACACTGAAGCTTTCTTT
TRBV20-1	.	few	TRBJ1-2	CSASAQGPNYGYTF	TGCAGTGCTAGTGCACAGGGACCTAACTATGGCTACACCTTC
TRBV27	TRBD1	few	TRBJ2-7	CASIQGAAYEQYF	TGTGCCAGCATTCAGGGGGCGGCCTACGAGCAGTACTTC
TRBV15	TRBD2	.	TRBJ2-1	CATSRDEGLAGVEQFF	TGTGCCACCAGCAGAGACGAGGGGTTAGCGGGGGTTGAGCAGTTCTTC
TRBV5-4	.	many	TRBJ1-1	CASAGGATEAFF	TGTGCCAGTGCGGGGGGGGCCACTGAAGCTTTCTTT
TRBV27	.	many	TRBJ1-5	CASSPNNQPQHF	TGTGCCAGCAGTCCAAACAATCAGCCCCAGCATTTT
TRBV20-1	.	many	TRBJ2-5	CSAPQTGRETQYF	TGCAGTGCTCCCCAGACTGGCCGTGAGACCCAGTACTTC
TRBV7-8	TRBD2	many	TRBJ2-1	CASSRGTSGLDEQFF	TGTGCCAGCAGCCGAGGGACTAGCGGCCTCGATGAGCAGTTCTTC
TRBV5-1	TRBD2	many	TRBJ2-1	CASSSLSGGSYNEQFF	TGCGCCAGCAGCTCCCTTAGCGGGGGCTCCTACAATGAGCAGTTCTTC
TRBV10-3	.	.	TRBJ2-3	CAISEVGTQYF	TGTGCCATCTCCGAGGTGGGGACGCAGTATTTT
TRBV11-2	.	many	TRBJ2-5	CASSPRVVVKVETQYF	TGTGCCAGCAGCCCTCGGGTCGTCGTAAAGGTAGAGACCCAGTACTTC
TRBV28	TRBD1	many	TRBJ2-7	CASRRQGAYEQYF	TGTGCCAGCAGGAGACAGGGGGCATACGAGCAGTACTTC
TRBV2	TRBD1	many	TRBJ2-5	CASRADRVQETQYF	TGTGCCAGCAGGGCCGACAGGGTCCAAGAGACCCAGTACTTC
TRBV4-1	.	few	TRBJ2-7	CASSPTRNYEQYF	TGCGCCAGCAGTCCGACACGGAACTACGAGCAGTACTTC
TRBV20-1	.	.	TRBJ2-2	CSARVLGGNTGELFF	TGCAGTGCTAGAGTCCTCGGGGGGAACACCGGGGAGCTGTTTTTT
TRBV11-2	.	many	TRBJ2-7	CASSLGHSPLSYEQYF	TGTGCCAGCAGCTTAGGCCATTCACCTCTTTCCTACGAGCAGTACTTC
TRBV6-1	.	.	TRBJ1-4	CASSEAPDLWKLFF	TGTGCCAGCAGTGAAGCGCCGGACCTCTGGAAACTGTTTTTT
TRBV20-1	.	few	TRBJ2-7	CSARDRSVSNYEQYF	TGCAGTGCTAGAGATCGATCAGTATCCAACTACGAGCAGTACTTC
TRBV20-1	TRBD2	many	TRBJ2-1	CSALGAGVVNEQFF	TGCAGTGCTCTAGGGGCGGGAGTGGTCAATGAGCAGTTCTTC
TRBV6-5	TRBD1	.	TRBJ2-2	CANSYLPGGGGGELFF	TGTGCCAACAGTTATCTCCCAGGGGGCGGAGGCGGGGAGCTGTTTTTT
TRBV27	.	.	TRBJ2-7	CASSNRRLTYEQYF	TGTGCCAGCAGTAACCGACGGTTGACCTACGAGCAGTACTTC